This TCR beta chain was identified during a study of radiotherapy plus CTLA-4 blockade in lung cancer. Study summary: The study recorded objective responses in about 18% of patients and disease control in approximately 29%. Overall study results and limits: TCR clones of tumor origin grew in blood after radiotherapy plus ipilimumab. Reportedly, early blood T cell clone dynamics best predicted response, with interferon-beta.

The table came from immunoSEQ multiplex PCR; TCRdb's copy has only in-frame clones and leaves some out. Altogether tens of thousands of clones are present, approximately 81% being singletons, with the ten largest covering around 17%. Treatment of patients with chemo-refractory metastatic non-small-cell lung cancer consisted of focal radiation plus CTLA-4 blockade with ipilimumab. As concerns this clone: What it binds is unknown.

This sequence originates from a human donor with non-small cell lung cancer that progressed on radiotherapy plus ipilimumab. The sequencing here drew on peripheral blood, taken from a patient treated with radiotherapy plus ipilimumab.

DNA of the CDR3: TGTGCCAGCAGCTTGGGCAGATTCACTGAAGCTTTCTTT. Residues: CASSLGRFTEAFF. V usage is TRBV11-3 and J usage is TRBJ1-1; D remains ambiguous. In germline, CDR1 is SGHNT, CDR2 YENEEA. Deletions cut 3 bases from V and 4 bases from J, with 9 bases between. This CDR3 region has 13 residues.